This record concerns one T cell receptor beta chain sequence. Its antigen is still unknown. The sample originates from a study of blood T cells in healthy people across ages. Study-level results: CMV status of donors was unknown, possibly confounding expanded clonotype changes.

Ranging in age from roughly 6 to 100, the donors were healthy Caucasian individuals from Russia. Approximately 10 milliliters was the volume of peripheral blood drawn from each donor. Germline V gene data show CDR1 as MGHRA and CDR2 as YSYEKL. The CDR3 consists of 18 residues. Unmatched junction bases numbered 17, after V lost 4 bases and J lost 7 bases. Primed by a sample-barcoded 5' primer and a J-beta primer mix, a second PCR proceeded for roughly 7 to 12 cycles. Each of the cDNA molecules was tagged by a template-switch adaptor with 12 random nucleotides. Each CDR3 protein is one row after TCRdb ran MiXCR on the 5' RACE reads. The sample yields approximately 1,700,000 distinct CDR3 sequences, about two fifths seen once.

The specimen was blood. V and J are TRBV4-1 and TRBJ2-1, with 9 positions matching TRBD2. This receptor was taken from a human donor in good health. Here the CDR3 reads CASSRSGGILGPRNEQFF. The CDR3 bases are TGCGCCAGCAGCCGAAGCGGGGGGATCCTGGGCCCGCGGAATGAGCAGTTCTTC.